These T cell receptor beta chains were read from a single sample in a study of cytomegalovirus exposure and HLA in healthy donors. Produced via immunoSEQ multiplex PCR; TCRdb's table is partial and in-frame only. The data contain about 98,000 clones, over 75% of them singletons. The sequenced material came from PBMCs. The receptors come from a female donor in good health and CMV-seropositive. Both conserved end residues are trimmed from each CDR3. Fields, in order: D gene, V gene, J gene, CDR3 protein. A D gene is named only where the DNA matches it firmly.

D: .
V: TRBV7-8
J: TRBJ1-1
CDR3: ASSFFRVDGAF

D: .
V: TRBV6-5
J: TRBJ2-5
CDR3: ASSYSILATETQY

D: .
V: TRBV28
J: TRBJ2-7
CDR3: ASTGGRYEQY

D: .
V: TRBV18
J: TRBJ2-1
CDR3: ASSAGTGGDEQF

D: .
V: TRBV6-6
J: TRBJ2-2
CDR3: ASRAGAGELF

D: TRBD1
V: TRBV7-2
J: TRBJ2-4
CDR3: ASSAGTGGLLAKNIQY

D: TRBD1
V: TRBV18
J: TRBJ2-5
CDR3: ASSLDRAKTQY

D: .
V: TRBV5-5
J: TRBJ2-3
CDR3: ASSLWGLLSTGDTQY

D: TRBD2
V: TRBV7-9
J: TRBJ2-1
CDR3: ASSLVGLALNEQF

D: .
V: TRBV7-9
J: TRBJ1-5
CDR3: SSGGGNQPQH

D: .
V: TRBV10-3
J: TRBJ2-1
CDR3: AISELGLQGANEQF

D: .
V: TRBV9
J: TRBJ2-2
CDR3: ASSVSWLDTGELF

D: .
V: TRBV5-1
J: TRBJ1-3
CDR3: ASSVEGAGNTIY

D: .
V: TRBV5-1
J: TRBJ2-2
CDR3: ASSYYTQNTGELF

D: .
V: TRBV5-1
J: TRBJ1-4
CDR3: ASSGSGEKLF

D: .
V: TRBV13
J: TRBJ2-7
CDR3: ASSLSRVSYEQY

D: TRBD1
V: TRBV10-2
J: TRBJ2-5
CDR3: ASSDLTGGGETQY

D: TRBD2
V: TRBV28
J: TRBJ2-7
CDR3: ASSLGLAGGGIGEQY

D: .
V: TRBV6-5
J: TRBJ1-5
CDR3: ASSEVSNQPQH

D: .
V: TRBV7-9
J: TRBJ2-3
CDR3: ASRPPGGATDTQY

D: .
V: TRBV6-5
J: TRBJ2-1
CDR3: ASSPRDSLGWEQF

D: .
V: TRBV5-1
J: TRBJ2-7
CDR3: ASSFGQSYEQY

D: TRBD1
V: TRBV2
J: TRBJ1-4
CDR3: ASIRDRGNEKLF

D: TRBD2
V: TRBV19
J: TRBJ2-7
CDR3: ASSLAGGEYEQY

D: .
V: TRBV27
J: TRBJ2-2
CDR3: ASSFLVTGELF

D: TRBD2
V: TRBV7-8
J: TRBJ2-5
CDR3: ASSWVGGRDKETQY

D: .
V: TRBV10-3
J: TRBJ2-7
CDR3: AIRRSYEQY

D: .
V: TRBV7-9
J: TRBJ2-7
CDR3: ASSFGSSWYEQY

D: .
V: TRBV29-1
J: TRBJ1-3
CDR3: SGSLNTIY

D: TRBD2
V: TRBV25-1
J: TRBJ2-1
CDR3: AAQPGLADNEQF

D: .
V: TRBV2
J: TRBJ1-1
CDR3: ASSEELGSTEAF

D: TRBD1
V: TRBV7-9
J: TRBJ1-1
CDR3: ASSLWRGPGTEAF

D: TRBD1
V: TRBV10-3
J: TRBJ1-1
CDR3: AISEQGAEAF

D: .
V: TRBV27
J: TRBJ1-2
CDR3: ASSLHRDGGYGYT

D: .
V: TRBV13
J: TRBJ1-1
CDR3: ASSLGQEPTEAF

D: .
V: TRBV7-2
J: TRBJ2-3
CDR3: ASSLYSLSTDTQY

D: TRBD1
V: TRBV10-3
J: TRBJ1-1
CDR3: AIRVDRDTEAF

D: .
V: TRBV12-5
J: TRBJ1-2
CDR3: ASGLPLNYGYT

D: TRBD1
V: TRBV2
J: TRBJ2-7
CDR3: ASTGDRAYEQY

D: TRBD1
V: TRBV5-6
J: TRBJ1-1
CDR3: ASSEQGASTEAF

D: .
V: TRBV19
J: TRBJ1-1
CDR3: ASSNQGSGTEAF

D: TRBD1
V: TRBV27
J: TRBJ1-2
CDR3: ASSFSGLTGATSNYGYT

D: .
V: TRBV5-4
J: TRBJ1-4
CDR3: ASHIGEKLF

D: .
V: TRBV25-1
J: TRBJ2-1
CDR3: ASRGVGAGNEQF

D: TRBD1
V: TRBV7-9
J: TRBJ1-5
CDR3: ASSLRDREKPQH

D: TRBD2
V: TRBV19
J: TRBJ2-3
CDR3: ASSIPSGGSTDTQY